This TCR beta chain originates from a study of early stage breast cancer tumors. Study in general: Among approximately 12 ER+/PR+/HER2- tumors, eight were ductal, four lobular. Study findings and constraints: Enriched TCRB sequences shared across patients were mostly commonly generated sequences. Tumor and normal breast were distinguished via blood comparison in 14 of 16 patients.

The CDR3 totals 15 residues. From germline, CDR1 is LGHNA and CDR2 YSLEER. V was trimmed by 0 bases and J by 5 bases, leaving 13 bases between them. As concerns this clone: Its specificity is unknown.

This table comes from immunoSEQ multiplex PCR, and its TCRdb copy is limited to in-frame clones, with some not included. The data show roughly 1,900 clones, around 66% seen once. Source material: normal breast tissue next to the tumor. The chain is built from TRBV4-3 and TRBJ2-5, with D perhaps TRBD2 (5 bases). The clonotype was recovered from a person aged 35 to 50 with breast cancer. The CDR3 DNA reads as TGCGCCAGCAGCCAAGATCTGGGGAGTCGGGAGACCCAGTACTTC. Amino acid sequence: CASSQDLGSRETQYF.